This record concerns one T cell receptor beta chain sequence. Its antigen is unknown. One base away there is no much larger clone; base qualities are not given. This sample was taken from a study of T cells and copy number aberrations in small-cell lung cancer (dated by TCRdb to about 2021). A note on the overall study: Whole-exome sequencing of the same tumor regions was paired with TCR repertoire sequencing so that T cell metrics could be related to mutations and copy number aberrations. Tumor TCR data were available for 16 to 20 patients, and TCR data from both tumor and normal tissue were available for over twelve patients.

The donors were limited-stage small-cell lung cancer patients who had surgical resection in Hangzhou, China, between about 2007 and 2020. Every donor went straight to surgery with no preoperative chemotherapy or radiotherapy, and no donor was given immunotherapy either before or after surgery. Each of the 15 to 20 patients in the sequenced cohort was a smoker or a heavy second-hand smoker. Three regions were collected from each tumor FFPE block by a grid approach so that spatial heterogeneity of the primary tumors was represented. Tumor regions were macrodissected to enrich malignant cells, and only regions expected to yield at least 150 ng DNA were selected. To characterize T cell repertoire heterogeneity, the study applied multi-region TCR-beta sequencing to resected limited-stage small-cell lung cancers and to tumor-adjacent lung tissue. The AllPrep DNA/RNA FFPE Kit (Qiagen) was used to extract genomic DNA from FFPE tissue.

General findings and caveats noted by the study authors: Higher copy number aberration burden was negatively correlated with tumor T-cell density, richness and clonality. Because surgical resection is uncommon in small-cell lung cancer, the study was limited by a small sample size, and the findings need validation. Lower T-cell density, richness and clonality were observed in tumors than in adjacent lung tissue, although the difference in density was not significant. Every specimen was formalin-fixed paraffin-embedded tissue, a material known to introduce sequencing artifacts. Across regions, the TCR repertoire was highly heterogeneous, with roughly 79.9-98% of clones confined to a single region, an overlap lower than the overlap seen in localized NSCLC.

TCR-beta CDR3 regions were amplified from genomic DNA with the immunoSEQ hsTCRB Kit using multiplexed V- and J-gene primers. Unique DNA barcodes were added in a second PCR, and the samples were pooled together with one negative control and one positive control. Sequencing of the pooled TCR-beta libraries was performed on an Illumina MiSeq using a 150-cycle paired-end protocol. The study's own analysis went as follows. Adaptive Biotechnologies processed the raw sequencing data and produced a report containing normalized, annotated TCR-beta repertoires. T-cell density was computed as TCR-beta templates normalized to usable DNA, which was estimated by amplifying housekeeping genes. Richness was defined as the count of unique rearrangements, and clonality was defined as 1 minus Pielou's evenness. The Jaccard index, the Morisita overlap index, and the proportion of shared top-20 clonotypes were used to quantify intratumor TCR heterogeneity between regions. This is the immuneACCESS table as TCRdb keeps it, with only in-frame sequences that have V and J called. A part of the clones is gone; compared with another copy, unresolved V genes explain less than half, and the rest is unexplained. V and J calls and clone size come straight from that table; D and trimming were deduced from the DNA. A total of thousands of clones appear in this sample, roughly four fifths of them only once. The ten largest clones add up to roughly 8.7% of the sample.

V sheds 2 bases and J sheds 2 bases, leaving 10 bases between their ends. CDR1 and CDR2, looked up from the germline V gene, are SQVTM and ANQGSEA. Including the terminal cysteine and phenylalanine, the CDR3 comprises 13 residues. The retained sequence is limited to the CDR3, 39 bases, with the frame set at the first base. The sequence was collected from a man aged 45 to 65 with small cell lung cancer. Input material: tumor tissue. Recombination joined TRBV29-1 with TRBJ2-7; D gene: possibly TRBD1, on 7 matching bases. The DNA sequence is TGCAGCGTTGAACAGGGGGGAACCTACGAGCAGTACTTC. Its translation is CSVEQGGTYEQYF.